This T cell receptor (beta chain) was recovered during a study of cytotoxic CD8 clonotypes in ibrutinib-treated CLL. The trim removed 3 bases at V and 5 bases at J, leaving 13 bases unmatched. Germline CDR1 SQVTM, CDR2 ANQGSEA. The CDR3 is made up of 17 amino acids. Clones were read by immunoSEQ multiplex PCR, and TCRdb kept only the in-frame ones, dropping some. Counted here are some 100,000 clones, under 70% occurring once; the ten biggest clones make up about 39%. The chain uses TRBV29-1 and TRBJ1-1; 12 nucleotides align to TRBD1. The clonotype comes from a human donor with chronic lymphocytic leukemia. This specimen was PBMCs, taken after 24 months of ibrutinib treatment. CDR3 sequence (DNA): TGCAGCGTTGATAGCCGGGACAGGGGGCTTGAGTGGACTGAAGCTTTCTTT. Residues: CSVDSRDRGLEWTEAFF.